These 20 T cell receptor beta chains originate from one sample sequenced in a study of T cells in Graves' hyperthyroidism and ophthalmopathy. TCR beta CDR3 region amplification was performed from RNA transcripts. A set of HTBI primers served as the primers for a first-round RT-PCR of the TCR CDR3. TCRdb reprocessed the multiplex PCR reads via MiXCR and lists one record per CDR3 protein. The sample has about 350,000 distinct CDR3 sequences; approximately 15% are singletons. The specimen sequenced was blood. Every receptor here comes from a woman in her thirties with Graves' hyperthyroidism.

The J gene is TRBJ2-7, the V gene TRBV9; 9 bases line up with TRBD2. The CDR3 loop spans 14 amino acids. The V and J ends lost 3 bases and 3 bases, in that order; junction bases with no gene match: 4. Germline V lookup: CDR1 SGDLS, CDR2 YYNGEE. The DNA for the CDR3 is TGTGCCAGCAGCGGTTCAGCGGGAGGCTACGAGCAGTACTTC. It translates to CASSGSAGGYEQYF.

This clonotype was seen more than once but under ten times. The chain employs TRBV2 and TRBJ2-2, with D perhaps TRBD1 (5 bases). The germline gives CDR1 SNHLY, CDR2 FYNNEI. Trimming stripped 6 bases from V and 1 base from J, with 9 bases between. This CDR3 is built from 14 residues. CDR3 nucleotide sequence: TGTGCCAGCAGAAGACAGCTGAACACCGGGGAGCTGTTTTTT. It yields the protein CASRRQLNTGELFF. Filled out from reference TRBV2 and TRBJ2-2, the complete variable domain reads EPEVTQTPSHQVTQMGQEVILRCVPISNHLYFYWYRQILGQKVEFLVSFYNNEISEKSEIFDDQFSVERPDGSNFTLKIRSTKLEDSAMYFCASRRQLNTGELFFGEGSRLTVL.

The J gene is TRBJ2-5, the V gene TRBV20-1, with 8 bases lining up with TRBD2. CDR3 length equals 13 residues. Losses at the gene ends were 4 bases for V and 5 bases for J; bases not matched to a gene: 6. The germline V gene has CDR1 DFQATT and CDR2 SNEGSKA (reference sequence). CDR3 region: CSAKGLGSETQYF. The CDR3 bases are TGCAGTGCTAAGGGACTAGGATCCGAGACCCAGTACTTC.

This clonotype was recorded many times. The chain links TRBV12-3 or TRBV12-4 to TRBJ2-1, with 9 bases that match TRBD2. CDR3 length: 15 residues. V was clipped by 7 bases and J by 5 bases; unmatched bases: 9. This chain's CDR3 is CASTLIAGADNEQFF. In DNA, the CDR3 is TGTGCCAGCACCCTAATAGCGGGAGCGGACAATGAGCAGTTCTTC.

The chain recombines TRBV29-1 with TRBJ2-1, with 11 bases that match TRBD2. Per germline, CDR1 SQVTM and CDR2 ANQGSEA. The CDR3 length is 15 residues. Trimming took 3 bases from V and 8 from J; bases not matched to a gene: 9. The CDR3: CSVDGGTSGGDEQFF. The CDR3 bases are TGCAGCGTTGATGGCGGGACTAGCGGTGGGGATGAGCAGTTCTTC.

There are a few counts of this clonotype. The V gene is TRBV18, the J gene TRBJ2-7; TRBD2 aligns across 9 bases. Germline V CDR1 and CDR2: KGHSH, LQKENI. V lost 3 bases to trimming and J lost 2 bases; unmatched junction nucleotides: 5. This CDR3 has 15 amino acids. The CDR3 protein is CASSPEREAPYEQYF. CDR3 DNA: TGTGCCAGCTCACCGGAGCGGGAGGCACCCTACGAGCAGTACTTC.

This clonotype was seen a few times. The CDR3 DNA reads as TGTGCCAGCAGTGGTCCGGGACAGGGGAGGGTAGTTAGCGGCTACACCTTC. As protein: CASSGPGQGRVVSGYTF. The V gene is TRBV28, the J gene TRBJ1-2; 10 positions match TRBD1. Germline V gene sequence: CDR1 MDHEN, CDR2 SYDVKM. V trimming: 5 bases; J trimming: 8 bases; junction bases outside the gene matches: 17. This CDR3 has 17 residues.

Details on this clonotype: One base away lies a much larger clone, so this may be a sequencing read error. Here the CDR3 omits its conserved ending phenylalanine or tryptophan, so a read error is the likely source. This CDR3 is CANSSLQGKNTEAFS. In DNA form, the CDR3 reads TGTGCCAACAGTTCCTTACAGGGGAAGAACACTGAAGCTTTCTCT. This chain uses TRBV12-3 or TRBV12-4 with TRBJ1-1; TRBD1 matches at 7 bases. CDR3 length: 15 residues.

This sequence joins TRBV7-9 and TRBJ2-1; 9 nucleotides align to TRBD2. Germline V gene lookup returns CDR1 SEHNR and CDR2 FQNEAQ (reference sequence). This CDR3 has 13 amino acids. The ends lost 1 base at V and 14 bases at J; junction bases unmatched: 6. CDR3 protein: CASSLVSASGKFF. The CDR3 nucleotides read TGTGCCAGCAGCTTAGTTTCCGCTAGCGGGAAGTTCTTC.

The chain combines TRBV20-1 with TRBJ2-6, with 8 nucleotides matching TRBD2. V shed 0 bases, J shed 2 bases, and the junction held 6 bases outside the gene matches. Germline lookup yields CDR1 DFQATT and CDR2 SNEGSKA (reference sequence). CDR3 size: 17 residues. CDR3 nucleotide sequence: TGCAGTGCTAGAGATCCGGGAGGGCAGCCTGGGGCCAACGTCCTGACTTTC. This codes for CSARDPGGQPGANVLTF.

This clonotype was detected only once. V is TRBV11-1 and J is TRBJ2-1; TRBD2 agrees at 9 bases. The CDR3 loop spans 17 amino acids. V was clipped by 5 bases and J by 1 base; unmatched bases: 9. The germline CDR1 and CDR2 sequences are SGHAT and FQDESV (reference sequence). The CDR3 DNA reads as TGTGCCAGCAGCAAACACAGGCGGGGGGGGTCCTACAATGAGCAGTTCTTC. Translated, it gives CASSKHRRGGSYNEQFF.

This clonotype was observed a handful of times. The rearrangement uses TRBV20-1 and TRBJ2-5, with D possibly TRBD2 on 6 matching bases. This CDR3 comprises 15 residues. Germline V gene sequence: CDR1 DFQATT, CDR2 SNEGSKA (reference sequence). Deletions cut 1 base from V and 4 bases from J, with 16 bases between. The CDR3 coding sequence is TGCAGTGCTAGAGGGGCGCCTCAGGGAGGAGAGACCCAGTACTTC. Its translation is CSARGAPQGGETQYF.

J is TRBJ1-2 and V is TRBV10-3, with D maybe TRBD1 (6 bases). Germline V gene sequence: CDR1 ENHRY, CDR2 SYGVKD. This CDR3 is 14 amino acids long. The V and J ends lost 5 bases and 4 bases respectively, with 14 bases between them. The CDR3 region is CAISYEGVGYGYTF. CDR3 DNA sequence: TGTGCCATCAGTTACGAGGGGGTCGGCTATGGCTACACCTTC.

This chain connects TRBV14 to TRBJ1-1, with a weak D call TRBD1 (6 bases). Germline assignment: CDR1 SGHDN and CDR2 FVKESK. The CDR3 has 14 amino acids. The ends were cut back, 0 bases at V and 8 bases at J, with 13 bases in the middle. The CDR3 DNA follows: TGTGCCAGCAGCCAAGATAGGGGGTTGCAAGAAGCTTTCTTT. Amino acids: CASSQDRGLQEAFF.

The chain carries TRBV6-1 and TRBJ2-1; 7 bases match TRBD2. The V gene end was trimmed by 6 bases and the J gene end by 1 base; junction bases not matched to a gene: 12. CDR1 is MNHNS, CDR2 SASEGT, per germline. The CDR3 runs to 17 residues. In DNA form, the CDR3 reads TGTGCCAGCAGCCCGGGATTTCGGGAGGCGTCCTACAATGAGCAGTTCTTC. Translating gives CASSPGFREASYNEQFF.

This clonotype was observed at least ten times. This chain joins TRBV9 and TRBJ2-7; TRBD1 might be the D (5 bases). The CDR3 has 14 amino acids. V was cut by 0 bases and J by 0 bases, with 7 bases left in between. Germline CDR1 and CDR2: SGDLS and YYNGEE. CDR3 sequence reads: CASSVGQHSYEQYF. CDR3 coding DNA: TGTGCCAGCAGCGTAGGACAGCACTCCTACGAGCAGTACTTC. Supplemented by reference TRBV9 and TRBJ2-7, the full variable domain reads DSGVTQTPKHLITATGQRVTLRCSPRSGDLSVYWYQQSLDQGLQFLIQYYNGEERAKGNILERFSAQQFPDLHSELNLSSLELGDSALYFCASSVGQHSYEQYFGPGTRLTVT.

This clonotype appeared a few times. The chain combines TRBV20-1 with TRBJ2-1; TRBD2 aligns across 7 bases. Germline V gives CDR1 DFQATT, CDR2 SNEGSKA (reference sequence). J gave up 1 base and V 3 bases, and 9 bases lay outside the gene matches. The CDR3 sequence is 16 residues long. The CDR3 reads CSASASGRDSYNEQFF. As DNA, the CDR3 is TGCAGTGCTAGCGCTAGCGGAAGGGATTCCTACAATGAGCAGTTCTTC.

In DNA form, the CDR3 reads TGTGCCAGCAGTTTAATGGGGACCCCCACAGATACGCAGTATTTT. Residues: CASSLMGTPTDTQYF. The chain combines TRBV12-3 or TRBV12-4 with TRBJ2-3, with D perhaps TRBD1 or TRBD2 (5 bases each). The CDR3 sequence is 15 residues long. V was cut by 2 bases and J by 2 bases, with 11 bases left in between.

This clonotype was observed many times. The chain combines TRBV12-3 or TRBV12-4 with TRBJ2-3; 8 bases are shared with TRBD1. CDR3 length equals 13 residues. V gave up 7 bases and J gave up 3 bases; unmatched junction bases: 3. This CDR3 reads CASKQGATDTQYF. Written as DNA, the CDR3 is TGTGCCAGCAAGCAGGGGGCGACAGATACGCAGTATTTT.

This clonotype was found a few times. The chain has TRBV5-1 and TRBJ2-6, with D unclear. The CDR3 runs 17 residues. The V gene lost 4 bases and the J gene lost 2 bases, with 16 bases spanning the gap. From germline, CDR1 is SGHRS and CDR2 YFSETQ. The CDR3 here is CASSPPSVVPGANVLTF. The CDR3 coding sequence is TGCGCCAGCAGCCCCCCTTCGGTCGTTCCTGGGGCCAACGTCCTGACTTTC.